This T cell receptor beta chain comes out of a study of T cell responses to AZD1222 COVID-19 vaccine. With regard to this clone: Its antigen is not identified.

The CDR3 extends over 14 amino acids. Germline V gene lookup returns CDR1 SGHTA and CDR2 FQGNSA. The V end lost 3 bases, the J end lost 0 bases, and 7 bases lay between the germline ends. Findings and limits, study-wide: Close to half of all spike-specific TCRs reportedly target regions of the variants that are unmutated. In a largely white British group with more females than males, clonal diversity was possibly underestimated.

Repertoires were generated with immunoSEQ multiplex PCR, while TCRdb's copy carries only in-frame clones and drops some. Among roughly 120,000 clones listed, around nine tenths were seen once. Sequencing used peripheral blood, obtained 28 days after the second AZD1222 dose. V usage is TRBV7-2 and J usage is TRBJ2-3; no reliable D call. The TCR originated in an adult who received the AZD1222 COVID-19 vaccine. CDR3 sequence reads: CASSFGPSTDTQYF. As DNA, the CDR3 is TGTGCCAGCAGCTTCGGACCAAGCACAGATACGCAGTATTTT.